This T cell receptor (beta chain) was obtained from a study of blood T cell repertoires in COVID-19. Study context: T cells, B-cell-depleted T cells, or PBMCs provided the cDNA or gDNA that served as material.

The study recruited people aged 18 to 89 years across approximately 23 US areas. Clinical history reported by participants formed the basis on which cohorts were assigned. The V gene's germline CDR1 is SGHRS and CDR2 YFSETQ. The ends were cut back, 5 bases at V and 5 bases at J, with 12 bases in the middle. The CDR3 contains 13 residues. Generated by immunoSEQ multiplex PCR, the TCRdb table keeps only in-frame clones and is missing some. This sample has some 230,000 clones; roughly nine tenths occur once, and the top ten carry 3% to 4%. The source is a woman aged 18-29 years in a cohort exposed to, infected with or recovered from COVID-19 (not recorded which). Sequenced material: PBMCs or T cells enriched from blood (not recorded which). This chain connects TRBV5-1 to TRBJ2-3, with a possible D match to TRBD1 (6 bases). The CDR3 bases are TGCGCCAGCAGAGTCGAACAGGGAGATACGCAGTATTTT. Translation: CASRVEQGDTQYF.